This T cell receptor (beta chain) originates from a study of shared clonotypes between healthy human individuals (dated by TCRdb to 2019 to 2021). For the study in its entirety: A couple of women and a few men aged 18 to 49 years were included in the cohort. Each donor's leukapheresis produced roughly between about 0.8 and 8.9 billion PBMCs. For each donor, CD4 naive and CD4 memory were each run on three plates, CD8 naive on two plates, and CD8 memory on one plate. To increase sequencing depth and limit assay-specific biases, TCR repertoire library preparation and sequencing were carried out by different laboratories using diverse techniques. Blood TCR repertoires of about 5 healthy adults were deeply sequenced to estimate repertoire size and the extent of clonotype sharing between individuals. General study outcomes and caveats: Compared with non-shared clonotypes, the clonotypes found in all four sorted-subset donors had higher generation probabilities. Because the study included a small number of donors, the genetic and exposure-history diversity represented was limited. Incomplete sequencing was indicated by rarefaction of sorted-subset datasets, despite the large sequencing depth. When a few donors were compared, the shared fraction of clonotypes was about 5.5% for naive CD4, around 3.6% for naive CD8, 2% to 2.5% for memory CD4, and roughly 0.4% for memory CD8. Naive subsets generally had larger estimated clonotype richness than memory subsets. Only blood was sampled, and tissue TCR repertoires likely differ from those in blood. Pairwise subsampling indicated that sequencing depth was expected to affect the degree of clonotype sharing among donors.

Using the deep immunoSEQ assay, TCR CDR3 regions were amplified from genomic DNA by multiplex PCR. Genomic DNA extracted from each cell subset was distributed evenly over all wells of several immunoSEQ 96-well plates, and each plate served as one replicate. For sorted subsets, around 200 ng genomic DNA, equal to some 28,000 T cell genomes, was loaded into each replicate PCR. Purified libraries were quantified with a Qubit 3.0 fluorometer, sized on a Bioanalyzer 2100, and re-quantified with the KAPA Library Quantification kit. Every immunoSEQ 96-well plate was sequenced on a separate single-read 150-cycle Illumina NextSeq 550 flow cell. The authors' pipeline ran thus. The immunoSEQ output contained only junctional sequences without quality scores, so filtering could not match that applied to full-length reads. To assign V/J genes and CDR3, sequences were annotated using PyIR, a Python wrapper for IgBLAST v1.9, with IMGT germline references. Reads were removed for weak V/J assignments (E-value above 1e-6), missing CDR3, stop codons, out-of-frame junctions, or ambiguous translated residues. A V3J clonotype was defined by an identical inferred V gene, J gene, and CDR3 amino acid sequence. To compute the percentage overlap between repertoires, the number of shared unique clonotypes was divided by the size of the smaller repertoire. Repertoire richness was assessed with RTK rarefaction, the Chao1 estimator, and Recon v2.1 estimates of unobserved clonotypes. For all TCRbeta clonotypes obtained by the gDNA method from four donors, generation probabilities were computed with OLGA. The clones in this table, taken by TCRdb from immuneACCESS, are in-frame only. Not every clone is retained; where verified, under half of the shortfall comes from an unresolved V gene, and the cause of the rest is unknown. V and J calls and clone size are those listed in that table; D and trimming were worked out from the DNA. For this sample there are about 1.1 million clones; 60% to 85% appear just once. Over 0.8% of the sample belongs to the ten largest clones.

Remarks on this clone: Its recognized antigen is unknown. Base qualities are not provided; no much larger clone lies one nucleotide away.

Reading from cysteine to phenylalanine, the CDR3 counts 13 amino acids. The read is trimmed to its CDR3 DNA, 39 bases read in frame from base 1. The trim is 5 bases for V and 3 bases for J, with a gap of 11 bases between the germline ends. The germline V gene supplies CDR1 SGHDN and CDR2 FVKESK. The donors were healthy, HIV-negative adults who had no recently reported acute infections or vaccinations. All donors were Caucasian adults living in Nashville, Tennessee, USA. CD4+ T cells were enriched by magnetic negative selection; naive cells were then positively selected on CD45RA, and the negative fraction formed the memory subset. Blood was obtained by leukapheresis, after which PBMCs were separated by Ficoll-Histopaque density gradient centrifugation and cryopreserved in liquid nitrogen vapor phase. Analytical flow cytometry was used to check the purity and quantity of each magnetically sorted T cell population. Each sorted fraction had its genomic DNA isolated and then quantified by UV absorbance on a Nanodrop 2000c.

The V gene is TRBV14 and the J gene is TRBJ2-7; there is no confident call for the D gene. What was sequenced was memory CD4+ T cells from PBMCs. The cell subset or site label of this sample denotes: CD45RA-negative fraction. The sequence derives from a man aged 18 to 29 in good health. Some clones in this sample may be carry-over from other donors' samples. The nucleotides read TGTGCCAGCAGCTCCTTTGGCGGCTACGAGCAGTACTTC. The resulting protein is CASSSFGGYEQYF.